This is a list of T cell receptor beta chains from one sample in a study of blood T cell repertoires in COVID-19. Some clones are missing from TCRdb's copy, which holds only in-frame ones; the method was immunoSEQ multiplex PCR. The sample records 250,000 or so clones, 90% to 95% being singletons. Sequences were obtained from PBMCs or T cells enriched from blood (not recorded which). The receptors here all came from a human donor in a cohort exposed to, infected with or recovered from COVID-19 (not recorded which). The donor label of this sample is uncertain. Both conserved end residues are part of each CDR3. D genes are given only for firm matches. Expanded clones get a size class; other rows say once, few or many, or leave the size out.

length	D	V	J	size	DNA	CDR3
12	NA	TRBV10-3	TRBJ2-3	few	TGTGCCATCAGTACGGCAGGGGATACGCAGTATTTT	CAISTAGDTQYF
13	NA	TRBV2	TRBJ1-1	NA	TGTGCCAGCAGCCGCAGGGAGGGCACTGAAGCTTTCTTT	CASSRREGTEAFF
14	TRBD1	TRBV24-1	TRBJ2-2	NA	TGTGCCACCAGTGAACGGACAGGCCCCGGGGAGCTGTTTTTT	CATSERTGPGELFF
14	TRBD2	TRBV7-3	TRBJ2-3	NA	TGTGCCAGTGGTAGCGGGGGGGCCTTAGATACGCAGTATTTT	CASGSGGALDTQYF
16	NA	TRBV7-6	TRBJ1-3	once	TGTGCCAGCAGCTTAGCGGTCCGGAGCTCTGGAAACACCATATATTTT	CASSLAVRSSGNTIYF
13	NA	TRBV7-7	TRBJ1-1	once	TGTGCCAGCAGCCGACAGATAAACACTGAAGCTTTCTTT	CASSRQINTEAFF
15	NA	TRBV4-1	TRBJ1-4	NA	TGCGCCAGCGCAACCCATTCGACTGTTAGCGAAAAACTGTTTTTT	CASATHSTVSEKLFF
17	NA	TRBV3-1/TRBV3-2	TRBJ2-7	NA	TGTGCCAGCAGCCAAGATCCAGGCAGATCATACTCCTACGAGCAGTACTTC	CASSQDPGRSYSYEQYF
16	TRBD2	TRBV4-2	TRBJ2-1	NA	TGTGCCAGCAGCCAGACTAGCGCGAGCTCCTACAATGAGCAGTTCTTC	CASSQTSASSYNEQFF
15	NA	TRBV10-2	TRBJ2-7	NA	TGCGCCAGCAGTGAATCGGTCCCGAGCTCCTACGAGCAGTACTTC	CASSESVPSSYEQYF
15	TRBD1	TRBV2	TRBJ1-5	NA	TGTGCCAGCAGTCCCGACAGGGGGCGCGATCAGCCCCAGCATTTT	CASSPDRGRDQPQHF
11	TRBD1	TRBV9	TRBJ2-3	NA	TGTGCCATTCAGGGGGTAGATACGCAGTATTTT	CAIQGVDTQYF
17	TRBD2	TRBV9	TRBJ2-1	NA	TGTGCCAGCAGCGTAACTCCCGGGACTAGCGGGGTTAATGAGCAGTTCTTC	CASSVTPGTSGVNEQFF
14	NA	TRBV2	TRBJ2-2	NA	TGTGCCAGCAGGGGGGGAGAGAACACCGGGGAGCTGTTTTTT	CASRGGENTGELFF
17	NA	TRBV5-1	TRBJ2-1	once	TGCGCCAGCAGTATTAATCCGGGCCGGGGGAAAAAAAATGAGCAGTTCTTC	CASSINPGRGKKNEQFF
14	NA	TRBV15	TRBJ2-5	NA	TGTGCCACCAGCAGAGAGAAGGGAGCGGAGACCCAGTACTTC	CATSREKGAETQYF
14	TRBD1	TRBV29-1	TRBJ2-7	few	TGCAGCGTTGAAACCGGGACAGGGGGGTACGAGCAGTACTTC	CSVETGTGGYEQYF
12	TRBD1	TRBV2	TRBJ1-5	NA	TGTGCCAGTACAGGGGGGGATCAGCCCCAGCATTTT	CASTGGDQPQHF
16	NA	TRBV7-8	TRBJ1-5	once	TGTGCCAGCAGCCTCGGGAGGACAGCCTACAATCAGCCCCAGCATTTT	CASSLGRTAYNQPQHF
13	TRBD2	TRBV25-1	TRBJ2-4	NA	TGTGCCAGTGGGGGGGTGGGCAAAAACATTCAGTACTTC	CASGGVGKNIQYF
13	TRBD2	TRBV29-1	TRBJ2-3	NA	TGCAGCGTTGAGCGGGGGGGGGCAGATACGCAGTATTTT	CSVERGGADTQYF
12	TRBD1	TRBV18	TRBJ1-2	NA	TGTGCCAGCTCACAAACAGGGGTCGGCTACACCTTC	CASSQTGVGYTF
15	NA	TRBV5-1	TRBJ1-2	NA	TGCGCCAGCAGCAATATTGGACTGAAGAACTATGGCTACACCTTC	CASSNIGLKNYGYTF
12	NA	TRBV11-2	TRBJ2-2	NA	TGTGCCAGCAGCCCTACGAGCGGGGAGCTGTTTTTT	CASSPTSGELFF
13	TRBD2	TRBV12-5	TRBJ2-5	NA	TGTGCTAGTGAAGGGGAAGGACTAGCTGCCCAGTACTTC	CASEGEGLAAQYF
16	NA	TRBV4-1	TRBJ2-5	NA	TGCGCCAGCAGCCCGATTTATACAGGGGAGGAAGAGACCCAGTACTTC	CASSPIYTGEEETQYF
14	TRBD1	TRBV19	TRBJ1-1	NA	TGTGCCACGATCTTCGGGACAGGCTACACTGAAGCTTTCTTT	CATIFGTGYTEAFF
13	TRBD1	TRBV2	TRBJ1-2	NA	TGTGCCAGCACTTTTGACAGGGTGAGGGGCTACACCTTC	CASTFDRVRGYTF
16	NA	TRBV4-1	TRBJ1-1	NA	TGCGCCAGCAGCCAAGGAGTGGGCAGGGAGAACACTGAAGCTTTCTTT	CASSQGVGRENTEAFF
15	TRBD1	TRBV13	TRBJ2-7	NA	TGTGCCAGCAGCTTATGGGGGACAGGAGTCTACGAGCAGTACTTC	CASSLWGTGVYEQYF
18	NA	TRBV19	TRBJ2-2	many	TGTGCCAGTACCCCCTTTGGGTGGGGCGAGACGAACACCGGGGAGCTGTTTTTT	CASTPFGWGETNTGELFF
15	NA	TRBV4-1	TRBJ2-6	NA	TGCGCCAGCAGCCAATCTTATTCTGGGGCCAACGTCCTGACTTTC	CASSQSYSGANVLTF
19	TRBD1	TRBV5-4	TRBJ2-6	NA	TGTGCCAGCAGCCGACTGGGACAGTCAATCCGCTCTGGGGCCAACGTCCTGACTTTC	CASSRLGQSIRSGANVLTF
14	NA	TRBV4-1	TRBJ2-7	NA	TGCGCCAGCAGCCAAGAGGGCAGAATAGACGAGCAGTACTTC	CASSQEGRIDEQYF
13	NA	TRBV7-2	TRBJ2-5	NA	TGTGCCAGCCGCGGGAATTACCAAGAGACCCAGTACTTC	CASRGNYQETQYF
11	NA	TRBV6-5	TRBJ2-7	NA	TGTGCCAGCCGGCAGGCCTACGAGCAGTACTTC	CASRQAYEQYF
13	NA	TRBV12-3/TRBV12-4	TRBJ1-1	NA	TGTGCCAGCAGTTTACTCGGGGGCACTGAAGCTTTCTTT	CASSLLGGTEAFF
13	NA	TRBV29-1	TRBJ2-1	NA	TGCAGCGTTGGAGGATACAGGTACAATGAGCAGTTCTTC	CSVGGYRYNEQFF
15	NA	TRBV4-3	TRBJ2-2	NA	TGCGCCAGCAGCCAAGACAGGGGGAACACCGGGGAGCTGTTTTTT	CASSQDRGNTGELFF
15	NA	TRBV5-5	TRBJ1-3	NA	TGTGCCAGCAGGAGACAGGCGTTCTCTGGAAACACCATATATTTT	CASRRQAFSGNTIYF
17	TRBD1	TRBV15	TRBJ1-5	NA	TGTGCCACCAGCAGATTCGGTGCCAGGGGGAGCAATCAGCCCCAGCATTTT	CATSRFGARGSNQPQHF
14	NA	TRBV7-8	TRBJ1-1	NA	TGTGCCAGCAGCTTAGCGACGGGCGGGGGGACGGCTTTCTTT	CASSLATGGGTAFF
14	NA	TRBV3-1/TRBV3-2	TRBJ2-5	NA	TGTGCCAGCAGCCAACGGCGACAGCAAGAGACCCAGTACTTC	CASSQRRQQETQYF
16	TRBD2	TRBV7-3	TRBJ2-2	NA	TGTGCCAGCAGGTTGTGGACAGCGGGGGTCACCGGGGAGCTGTTTTTT	CASRLWTAGVTGELFF
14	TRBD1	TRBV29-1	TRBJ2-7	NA	TGCAGCGTTGAAGGGGTGACAGGGGTTCATGGGCAGTACTTC	CSVEGVTGVHGQYF
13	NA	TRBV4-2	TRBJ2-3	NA	TGTGCCAGTATGGGGGGGCTGACAGATACGCAGTATTTT	CASMGGLTDTQYF
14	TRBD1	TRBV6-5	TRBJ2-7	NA	TGTGCCAGCAAGAGGCACAGGGGCAGCTACGAGCAGTACTTC	CASKRHRGSYEQYF
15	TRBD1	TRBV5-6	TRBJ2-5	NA	TGTGCCAGCAGCAAAACCCGGGACAGACAAGAGACCCAGTACTTC	CASSKTRDRQETQYF
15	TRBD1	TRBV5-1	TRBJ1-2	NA	TGCGCCAGCACCCTCGAGGGCAGGGGGATCTATGGCTACACCTTC	CASTLEGRGIYGYTF
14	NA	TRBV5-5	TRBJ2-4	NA	TGTGCCAGCAGCTTGGGAGTGGGAGAAAACATTCAGTACTTC	CASSLGVGENIQYF
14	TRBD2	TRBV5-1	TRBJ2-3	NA	TGCGCCAGCAGCTTGGGGACTAGCGCAGATACGCAGTATTTT	CASSLGTSADTQYF
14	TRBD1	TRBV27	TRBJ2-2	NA	TGTGCCAGCAGTGCTCGACAGGGGGCTAGGGAGCTGTTTTTT	CASSARQGARELFF
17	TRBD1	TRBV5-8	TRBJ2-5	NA	TGTGCCAGCAGCTTGGCCGAACAGGGGGCGTATTTGGAGACCCAGTACTTC	CASSLAEQGAYLETQYF
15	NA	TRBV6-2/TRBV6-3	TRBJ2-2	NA	TGTGCCAGCAGTTACGGGGGGGCTCGAACCGGGGAGCTGTTTTTT	CASSYGGARTGELFF
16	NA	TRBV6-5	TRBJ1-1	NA	TGTGCCAGCAGTTACGCCCTGGGGGGGGGCAACACTGAAGCTTTCTTT	CASSYALGGGNTEAFF
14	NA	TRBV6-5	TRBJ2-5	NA	TGTGCCAGCAGTTACGCAGGGGCATGGGAGACCCAGTACTTC	CASSYAGAWETQYF